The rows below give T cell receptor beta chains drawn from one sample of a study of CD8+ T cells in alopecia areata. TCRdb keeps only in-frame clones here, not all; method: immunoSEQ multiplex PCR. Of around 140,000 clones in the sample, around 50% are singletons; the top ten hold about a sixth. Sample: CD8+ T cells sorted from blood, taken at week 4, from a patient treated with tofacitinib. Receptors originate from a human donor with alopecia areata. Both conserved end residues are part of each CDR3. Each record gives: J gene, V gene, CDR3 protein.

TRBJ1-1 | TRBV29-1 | CSALDGGPEAFF
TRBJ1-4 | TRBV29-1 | CSVEFGTAPNEKLFF
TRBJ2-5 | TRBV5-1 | CASSLSQGGRETQYF
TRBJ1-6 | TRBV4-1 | CASSQDGNSPLHF
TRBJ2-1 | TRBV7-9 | CASRLARNEQFF
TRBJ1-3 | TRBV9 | CASSPPGGNTIYF
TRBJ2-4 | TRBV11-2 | CASSFGGNIQYF
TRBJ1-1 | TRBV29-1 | CSVVIVSEAFF
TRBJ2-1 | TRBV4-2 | CATSGPNNEQFF
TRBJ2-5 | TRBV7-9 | CASSSPLAGGQETQYF
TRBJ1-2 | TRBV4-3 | CASSASPTGYGYTF
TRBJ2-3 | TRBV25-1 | CASSWGAGGDGTDTQYF
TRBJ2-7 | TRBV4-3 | CASSQDSGVVYEQYF
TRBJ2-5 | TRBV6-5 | CASRVTEEETQYF
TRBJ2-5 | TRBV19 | CASSTDPGWGRRGLSEETQYF
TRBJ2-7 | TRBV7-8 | CASSPVRRTSSYEQYF
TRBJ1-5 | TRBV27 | CASRSGTGVDQPQHF
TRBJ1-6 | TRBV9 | CASSVGAGDSPLHF
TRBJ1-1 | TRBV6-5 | CASSYEGLTEAFF
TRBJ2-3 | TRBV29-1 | CSVEFQWGFDTQYF
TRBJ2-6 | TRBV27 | CASSLDGASGANVLTF
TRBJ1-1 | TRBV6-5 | CASSYGMDLPDTEAFF
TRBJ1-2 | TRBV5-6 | CASSRADRGDGYTF
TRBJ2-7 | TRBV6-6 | CASSYSNEYEQYF
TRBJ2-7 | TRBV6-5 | CASGALSGEQYF
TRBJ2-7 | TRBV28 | CASSLTEGYEQYF